This TCR beta chain is from a study of technical replicates of blood from a few donors. There are 14 residues in the CDR3. Trimming removed 7 bases from V and 8 bases from J; junction bases left unmatched: 12. The germline gives CDR1 SGHNT, CDR2 YYREEE (reference sequence). TCRdb keeps only in-frame clones here, not all; method: immunoSEQ multiplex PCR. The table lists tens of thousands of clones, 90% to 95% of them singletons. The sequence was obtained from a human donor in good health. The sample taken for sequencing was T cells isolated from PBMCs. V usage is TRBV5-4 and J usage is TRBJ2-1; 7 bases are a match to TRBD2. The CDR3 loop reads CASGPLAEPYEQFF. As DNA, the CDR3 is TGTGCCAGCGGCCCCCTAGCGGAGCCTTATGAGCAGTTCTTC.